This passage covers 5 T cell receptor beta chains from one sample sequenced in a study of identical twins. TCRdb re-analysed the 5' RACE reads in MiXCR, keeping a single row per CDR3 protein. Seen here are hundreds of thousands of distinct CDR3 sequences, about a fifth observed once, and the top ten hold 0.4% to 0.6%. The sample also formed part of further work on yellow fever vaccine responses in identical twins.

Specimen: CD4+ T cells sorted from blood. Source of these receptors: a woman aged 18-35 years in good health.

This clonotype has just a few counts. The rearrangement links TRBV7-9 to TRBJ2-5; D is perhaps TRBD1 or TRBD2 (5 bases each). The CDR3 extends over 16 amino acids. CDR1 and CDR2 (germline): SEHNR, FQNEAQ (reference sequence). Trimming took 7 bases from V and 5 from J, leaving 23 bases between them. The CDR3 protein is CASNLGRAGTGETQYF. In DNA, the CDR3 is TGTGCCAGCAACCTGGGGCGGGCAGGTACCGGGGAGACCCAGTACTTC.

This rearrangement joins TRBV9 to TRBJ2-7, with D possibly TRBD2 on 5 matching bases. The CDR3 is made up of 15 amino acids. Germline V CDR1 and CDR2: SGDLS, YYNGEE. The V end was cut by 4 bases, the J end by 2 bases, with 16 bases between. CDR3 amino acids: CASSPRGAATYEQYF. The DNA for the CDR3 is TGTGCCAGCAGCCCCCGAGGAGCGGCAACCTACGAGCAGTACTTC. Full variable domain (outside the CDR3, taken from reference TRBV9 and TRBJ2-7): DSGVTQTPKHLITATGQRVTLRCSPRSGDLSVYWYQQSLDQGLQFLIQYYNGEERAKGNILERFSAQQFPDLHSELNLSSLELGDSALYFCASSPRGAATYEQYFGPGTRLTVT.

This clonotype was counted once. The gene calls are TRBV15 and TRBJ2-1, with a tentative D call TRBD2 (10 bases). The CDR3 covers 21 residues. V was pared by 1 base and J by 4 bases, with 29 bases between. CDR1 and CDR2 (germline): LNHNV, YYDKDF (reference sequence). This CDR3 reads CATSRVPGQGGSGRAYNEQFF. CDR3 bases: TGTGCCACCAGCAGAGTCCCGGGACAGGGAGGAAGCGGGAGGGCATACAATGAGCAGTTCTTC.

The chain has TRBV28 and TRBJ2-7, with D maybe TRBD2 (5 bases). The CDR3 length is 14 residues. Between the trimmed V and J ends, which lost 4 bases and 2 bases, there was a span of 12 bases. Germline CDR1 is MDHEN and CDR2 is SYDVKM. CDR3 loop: CASSSEGFTYEQYF. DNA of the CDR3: TGTGCCAGCAGTTCAGAGGGATTCACCTACGAGCAGTACTTC.

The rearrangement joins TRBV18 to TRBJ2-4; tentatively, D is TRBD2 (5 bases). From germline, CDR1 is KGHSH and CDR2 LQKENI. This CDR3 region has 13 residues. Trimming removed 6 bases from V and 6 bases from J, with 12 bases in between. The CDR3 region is CASSSGMGNIQYF. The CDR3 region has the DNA TGTGCCAGCTCGTCCGGGATGGGAAACATTCAGTACTTC.